These 3 T cell receptor beta chains came from one sample sequenced in a study of monozygotic twins with cystic fibrosis. The repertoire was sequenced with immunoSEQ multiplex PCR; TCRdb's copy has only in-frame clones and lacks some. The sample lists more than 30,000 clones, roughly 96% seen once, with about 0.15% in the top ten. Specimen: blood. Receptors originate from a girl aged 2 to 9 with cystic fibrosis.

V and J are TRBV19 and TRBJ1-2, with 9 nucleotides matching TRBD1. Trimming removed 7 bases from V and 4 bases from J; junction bases left unmatched: 7. CDR1 and CDR2 from the germline V gene are LNHDA and SQIVND (reference sequence). The CDR3 runs to 14 residues. CDR3: CASKGTGTAYGYTF. The CDR3 nucleotides read TGTGCCAGTAAAGGGACAGGGACGGCCTATGGCTACACCTTC.

V gene TRBV25-1 combines with J gene TRBJ2-7; no reliable D call. This CDR3 spans 13 amino acids. Trimming left V 6 bases short and J 7 bases short, with 16 bases between. CDR1 and CDR2 from the germline V gene are MGHDK and SYGVNS. CDR3 nucleotides: TGTGCCAGCAGCCAGACGGACCGGAAGGAGCAGTACTTC. It yields the protein CASSQTDRKEQYF.

In DNA, the CDR3 is TGTGCCAGCTCACTTTCCCAGAACACTGAAGCTTTCTTT. Translation: CASSLSQNTEAFF. The chain recombines TRBV18 with TRBJ1-1, with D unclear. Germline V gene lookup returns CDR1 KGHSH and CDR2 LQKENI. Trimming took 4 bases from V and 1 from J, leaving 7 bases between them. This CDR3 comprises 13 residues.